Reported below is one T cell receptor beta chain. Its specificity is not known. This sample is drawn from a study of naive and memory T cell subsets. Study-level findings and limits: From naive to CM, EM and EMRA, diversity decreased and Gini increased.

Alpha and beta libraries were amplified separately from the second PCR onward. Two oligonucleotides, mixed equimolar, formed the beta constant-region primer covering TRBC1 and TRBC2. One entry per CDR3 protein, called by TCRdb with MiXCR from the UMI-ligation and nested PCR reads. The sample shows approximately 27,000 distinct CDR3 sequences, roughly 10% of them seen only once. This sequence originates from a human donor in good health. Sequencing was performed on effector memory CD4+ T cells from blood. Subset of the sample: effector memory, CD45RA- CD27-.

The CDR3 DNA reads as TGCAGTGCTACCCGAACAGGGTCAACTAATGAAAAACTGTTTTTT. Translation gives CSATRTGSTNEKLFF. The gene calls are TRBV20-1 and TRBJ1-4; D might be TRBD1 (6 bases). This CDR3 spans 15 amino acids. Germline V CDR1 and CDR2: DFQATT, SNEGSKA (reference sequence). V was cut by 4 bases and J by 0 bases, with 12 bases left in between.